This T cell receptor beta chain was profiled in a study of blood T cell repertoires in COVID-19. The wider study: Specimens from acute and convalescent COVID-19 originated in the United States, Italy and Spain. T cells, B-cell-depleted T cells, or PBMCs provided the cDNA or gDNA that served as material.

Germline V gene sequence: CDR1 SGHRS, CDR2 YFSETQ. The CDR3 runs 15 residues. After removal of 5 bases from V and 10 bases from J, the junction contained 11 bases not matched to a gene. In the original workflow: By means of reference gene primer amplification, nucleated cell counts were estimated. Clones were read by immunoSEQ multiplex PCR, and TCRdb kept only the in-frame ones, dropping some. The DNA gave D and trimming, while V, J and clone size come from that table. This table has 200,000 to 250,000 clones, about 83% appearing once. The V call is TRBV5-1, the J call TRBJ2-1, with 11 bases matching TRBD2. The material sequenced was peripheral blood. This TCR was recovered from a woman in her fifties or sixties with active or convalescent COVID-19. CDR3 sequence: CASRIPTSGSEEQFF. In nucleotides, the CDR3 is TGCGCCAGCAGAATCCCCACTAGCGGGAGTGAGGAGCAGTTCTTC.